A selection of T cell receptor beta chains follows, all from one sample in a study of T cell responses to AZD1222 COVID-19 vaccine. This table comes from immunoSEQ multiplex PCR, and its TCRdb copy is limited to in-frame clones, with some not included. This table holds about 97,000 clones, roughly 90% found once. The sequencing used peripheral blood, collected on day 0 of AZD1222 vaccination. Source of these receptors: an adult in good health. Both conserved end residues are part of each CDR3. A D gene is named only where the DNA matches it firmly. Expanded clones get a size class; other rows say once, few or many, or leave the size out.

CDR3 protein: CASSSGQPQHF
CDR3 DNA: TGTGCCAGCAGTTCCGGACAGCCCCAGCATTTT
D gene: .
J gene: TRBJ1-5
clone size: .
V gene: TRBV12-3/TRBV12-4

CDR3 protein: CASSSSGTGGTEAFF
CDR3 DNA: TGTGCCAGCAGTTCTTCCGGGACAGGGGGCACTGAAGCTTTCTTT
D gene: TRBD1
J gene: TRBJ1-1
clone size: .
V gene: TRBV28

CDR3 protein: CASSSDILSGNTIYF
CDR3 DNA: TGTGCCAGCAGCTCCGACATACTCTCTGGAAACACCATATATTTT
D gene: .
J gene: TRBJ1-3
clone size: few
V gene: TRBV11-1

CDR3 protein: CASSLAGARDYTF
CDR3 DNA: TGCGCCAGCAGCTTAGCAGGGGCGCGAGACTACACCTTC
D gene: .
J gene: TRBJ1-2
clone size: .
V gene: TRBV5-1

CDR3 protein: CASSLGRGGPVAKNIQYF
CDR3 DNA: TGTGCCAGCAGCTTGGGGCGCGGGGGGCCTGTGGCCAAAAACATTCAGTACTTC
D gene: TRBD2
J gene: TRBJ2-4
clone size: .
V gene: TRBV11-2

CDR3 protein: CAIRGGSYNEQFF
CDR3 DNA: TGTGCCATTCGAGGGGGCTCCTACAATGAGCAGTTCTTC
D gene: .
J gene: TRBJ2-1
clone size: .
V gene: TRBV10-3

CDR3 protein: CASSFEGAYGYTF
CDR3 DNA: TGTGCCAGCAGTTTCGAGGGAGCCTATGGCTACACCTTC
D gene: .
J gene: TRBJ1-2
clone size: .
V gene: TRBV11-2

CDR3 protein: CASSLRGGRNEQFF
CDR3 DNA: TGTGCCAGCAGCCTCCGGGGGGGCCGGAATGAGCAGTTCTTC
D gene: TRBD2
J gene: TRBJ2-1
clone size: once
V gene: TRBV9

CDR3 protein: CASSHDGYEQYF
CDR3 DNA: TGCGCCAGCAGCCACGACGGCTACGAGCAGTACTTC
D gene: .
J gene: TRBJ2-7
clone size: .
V gene: TRBV4-1

CDR3 protein: CASSQDQPGPATNEKLFF
CDR3 DNA: TGTGCCAGCAGCCAAGATCAACCGGGCCCCGCAACTAATGAAAAACTGTTTTTT
D gene: .
J gene: TRBJ1-4
clone size: few
V gene: TRBV3-1/TRBV3-2

CDR3 protein: CASSLGLGPANYGYTF
CDR3 DNA: TGTGCCAGCAGCTTAGGCTTGGGGCCTGCTAACTATGGCTACACCTTC
D gene: .
J gene: TRBJ1-2
clone size: .
V gene: TRBV13

CDR3 protein: CASSFTGLNTIYF
CDR3 DNA: TGTGCCAGCAGCTTTACAGGATTGAACACCATATATTTT
D gene: .
J gene: TRBJ1-3
clone size: .
V gene: TRBV7-8

CDR3 protein: CASSQWGSRDTGELFF
CDR3 DNA: TGTGCCAGCAGCCAATGGGGCTCCCGGGACACCGGGGAGCTGTTTTTT
D gene: .
J gene: TRBJ2-2
clone size: .
V gene: TRBV3-1/TRBV3-2

CDR3 protein: CASISGGHSNQPQHF
CDR3 DNA: TGTGCCAGCATCTCAGGAGGGCATAGCAATCAGCCCCAGCATTTT
D gene: .
J gene: TRBJ1-5
clone size: .
V gene: TRBV6-6

CDR3 protein: CSASGQGTMNTEAFF
CDR3 DNA: TGCAGTGCTAGTGGGCAGGGAACCATGAACACTGAAGCTTTCTTT
D gene: .
J gene: TRBJ1-1
clone size: once
V gene: TRBV20-1

CDR3 protein: CATSARRGNSPLHF
CDR3 DNA: TGTGCCACCAGCGCTCGAAGAGGTAATTCACCCCTCCACTTT
D gene: .
J gene: TRBJ1-6
clone size: .
V gene: TRBV15

CDR3 protein: CATSTPGQQTKQFF
CDR3 DNA: TGTGCCACCAGCACACCGGGACAGCAGACTAAGCAGTTCTTC
D gene: TRBD1
J gene: TRBJ2-1
clone size: .
V gene: TRBV15